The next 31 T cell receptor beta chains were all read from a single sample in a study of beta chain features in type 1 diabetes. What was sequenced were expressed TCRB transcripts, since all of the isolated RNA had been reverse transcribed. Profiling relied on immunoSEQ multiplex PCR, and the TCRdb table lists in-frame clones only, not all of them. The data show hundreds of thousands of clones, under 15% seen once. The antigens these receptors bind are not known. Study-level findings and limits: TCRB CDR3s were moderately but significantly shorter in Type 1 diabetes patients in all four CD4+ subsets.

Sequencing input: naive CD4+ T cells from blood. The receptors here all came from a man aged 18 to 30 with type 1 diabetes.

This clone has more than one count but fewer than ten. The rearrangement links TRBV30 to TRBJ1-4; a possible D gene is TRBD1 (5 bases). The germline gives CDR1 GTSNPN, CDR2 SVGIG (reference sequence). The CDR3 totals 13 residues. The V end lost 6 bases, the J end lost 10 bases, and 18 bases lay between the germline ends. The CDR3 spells CACNRDREGKLFF. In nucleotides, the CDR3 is TGTGCCTGCAACCGGGACCGGGAGGGAAAACTGTTTTTT.

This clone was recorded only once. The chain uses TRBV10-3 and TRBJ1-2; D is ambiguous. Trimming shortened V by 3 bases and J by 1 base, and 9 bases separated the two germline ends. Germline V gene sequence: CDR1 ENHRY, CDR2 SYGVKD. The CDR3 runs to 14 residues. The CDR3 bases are TGTGCCATCAGTGAAAGTGTCTTTAACTATGGCTACACCTTC. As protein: CAISESVFNYGYTF.

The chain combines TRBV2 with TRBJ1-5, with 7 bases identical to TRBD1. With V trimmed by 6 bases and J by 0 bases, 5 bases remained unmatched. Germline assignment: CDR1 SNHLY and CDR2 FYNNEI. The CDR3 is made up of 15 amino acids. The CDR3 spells CASSGTVLSNQPQHF. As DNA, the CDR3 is TGTGCCAGCAGCGGGACAGTCCTTAGCAATCAGCCCCAGCATTTT.

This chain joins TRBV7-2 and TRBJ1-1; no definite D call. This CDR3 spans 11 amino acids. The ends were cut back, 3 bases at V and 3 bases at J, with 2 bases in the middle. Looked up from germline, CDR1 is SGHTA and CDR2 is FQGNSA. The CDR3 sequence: CASSFHTEAFF. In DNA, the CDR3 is TGTGCCAGCAGCTTCCACACTGAAGCTTTCTTT. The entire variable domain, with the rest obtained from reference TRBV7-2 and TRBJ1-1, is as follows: GAGVSQSPSNKVTEKGKDVELRCDPISGHTALYWYRQSLGQGLEFLIYFQGNSAPDKSGLPSDRFSAERTGGSVSTLTIQRTQQEDSAVYLCASSFHTEAFFGQGTRLTVV.

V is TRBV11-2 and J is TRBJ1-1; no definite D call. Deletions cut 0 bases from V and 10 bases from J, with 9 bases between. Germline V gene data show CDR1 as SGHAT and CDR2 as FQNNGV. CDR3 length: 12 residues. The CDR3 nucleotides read TGTGCCAGCAGCTTAGAGGGGAGTGGAGCTTTCTTT. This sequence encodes CASSLEGSGAFF.

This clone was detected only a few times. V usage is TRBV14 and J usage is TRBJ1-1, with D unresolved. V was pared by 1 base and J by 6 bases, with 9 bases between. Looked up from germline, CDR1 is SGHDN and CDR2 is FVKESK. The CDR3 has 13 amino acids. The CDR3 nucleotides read TGTGCCAGCAGCCAAGGGCAGGTTGCTGAAGCTTTCTTT. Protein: CASSQGQVAEAFF.

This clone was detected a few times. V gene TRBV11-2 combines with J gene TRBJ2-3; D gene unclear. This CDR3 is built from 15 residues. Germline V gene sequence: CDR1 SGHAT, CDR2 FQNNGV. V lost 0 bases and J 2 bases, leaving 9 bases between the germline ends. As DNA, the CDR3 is TGTGCCAGCAGCTTAGATTCTGTCTTCACAGATACGCAGTATTTT. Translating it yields CASSLDSVFTDTQYF. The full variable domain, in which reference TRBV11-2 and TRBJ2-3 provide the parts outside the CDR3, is EAGVAQSPRYKIIEKRQSVAFWCNPISGHATLYWYQQILGQGPKLLIQFQNNGVVDDSQLPKDRFSAERLKGVDSTLKIQPAKLEDSAVYLCASSLDSVFTDTQYFGPGTRLTVL.

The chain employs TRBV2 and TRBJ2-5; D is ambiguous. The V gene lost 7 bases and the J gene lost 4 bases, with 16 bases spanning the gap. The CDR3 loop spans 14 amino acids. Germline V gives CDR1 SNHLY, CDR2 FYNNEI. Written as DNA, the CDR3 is TGTGCCAGCAAGGGCATCGATCTCATAGAGACCCAGTACTTC. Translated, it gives CASKGIDLIETQYF.

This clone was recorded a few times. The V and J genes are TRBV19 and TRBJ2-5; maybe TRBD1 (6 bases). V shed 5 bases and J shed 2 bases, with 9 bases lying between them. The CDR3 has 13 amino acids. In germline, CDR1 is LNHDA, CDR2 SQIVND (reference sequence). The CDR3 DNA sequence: TGTGCCAGTAGTGTACAGGGACAAGAGACCCAGTACTTC. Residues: CASSVQGQETQYF.

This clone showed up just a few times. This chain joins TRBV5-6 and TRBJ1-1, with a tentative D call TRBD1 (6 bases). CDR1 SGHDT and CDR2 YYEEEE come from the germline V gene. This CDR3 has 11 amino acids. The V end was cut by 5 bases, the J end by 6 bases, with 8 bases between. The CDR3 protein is CASSQGSEAFF. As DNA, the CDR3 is TGTGCCAGCAGTCAGGGGTCTGAAGCTTTCTTT.

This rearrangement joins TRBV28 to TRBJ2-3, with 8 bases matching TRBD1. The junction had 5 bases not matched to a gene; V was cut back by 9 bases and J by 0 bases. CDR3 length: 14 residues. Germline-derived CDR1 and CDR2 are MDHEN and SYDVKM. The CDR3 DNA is TGTGCCAGTCTCCAGGGGGCTAGCACAGATACGCAGTATTTT. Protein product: CASLQGASTDTQYF.

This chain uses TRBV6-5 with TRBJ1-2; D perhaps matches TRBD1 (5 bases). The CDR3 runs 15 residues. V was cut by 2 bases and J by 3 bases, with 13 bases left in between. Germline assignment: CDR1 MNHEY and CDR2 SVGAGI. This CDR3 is CASSYRGIRDYGYTF. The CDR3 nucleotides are TGTGCCAGCAGTTACCGGGGTATCAGGGACTATGGCTACACCTTC.

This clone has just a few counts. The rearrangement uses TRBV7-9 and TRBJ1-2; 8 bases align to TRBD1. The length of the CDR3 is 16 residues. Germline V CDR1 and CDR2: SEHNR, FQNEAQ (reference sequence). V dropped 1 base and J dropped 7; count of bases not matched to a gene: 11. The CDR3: CASSLGRNVRGPGYTF. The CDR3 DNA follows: TGTGCCAGCAGCTTAGGGCGTAATGTCAGGGGGCCTGGCTACACCTTC.

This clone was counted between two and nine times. CDR3 region: CASSIKDTGELFF. CDR3 nucleotides: TGTGCCAGTAGTATCAAAGATACCGGGGAGCTGTTTTTT. The J gene is TRBJ2-2, the V gene TRBV19; no clear D gene. The CDR3 contains 13 residues. In germline, CDR1 is LNHDA, CDR2 SQIVND (reference sequence). The V gene lost 3 bases and the J gene lost 5 bases, with 7 bases spanning the gap.

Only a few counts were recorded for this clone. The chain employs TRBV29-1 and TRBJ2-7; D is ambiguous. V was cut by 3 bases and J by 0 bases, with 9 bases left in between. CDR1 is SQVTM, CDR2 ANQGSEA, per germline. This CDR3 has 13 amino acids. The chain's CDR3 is CSVDVPYSYEQYF. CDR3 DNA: TGCAGCGTTGACGTACCTTACTCCTACGAGCAGTACTTC.

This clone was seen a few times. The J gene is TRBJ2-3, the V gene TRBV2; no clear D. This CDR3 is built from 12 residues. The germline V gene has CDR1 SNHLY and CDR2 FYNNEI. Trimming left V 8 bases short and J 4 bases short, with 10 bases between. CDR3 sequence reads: CASPSWADTQYF. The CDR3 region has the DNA TGTGCCAGCCCCTCTTGGGCAGATACGCAGTATTTT.

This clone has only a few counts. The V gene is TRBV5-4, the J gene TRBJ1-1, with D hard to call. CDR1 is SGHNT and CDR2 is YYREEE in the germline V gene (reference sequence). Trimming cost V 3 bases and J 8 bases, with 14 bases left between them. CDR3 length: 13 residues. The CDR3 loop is CASSWPSTSEAFF. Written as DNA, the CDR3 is TGTGCCAGCAGCTGGCCCAGCACCTCGGAAGCTTTCTTT.

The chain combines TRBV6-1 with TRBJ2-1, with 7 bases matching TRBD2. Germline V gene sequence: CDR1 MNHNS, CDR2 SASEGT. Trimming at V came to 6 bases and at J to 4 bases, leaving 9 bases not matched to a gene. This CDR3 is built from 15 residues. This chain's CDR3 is CASSPRGGGYNEQFF. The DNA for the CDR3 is TGTGCCAGCAGCCCTAGGGGCGGGGGATACAATGAGCAGTTCTTC.

CDR3 nucleotides: TGTGCCAGCAGCTTAGACTCAGGGGCGGTGAAGCAGTACTTC. Amino acids: CASSLDSGAVKQYF. The chain combines TRBV5-5 with TRBJ2-7; a weak D match, TRBD1 (6 bases). This CDR3 has 14 amino acids. CDR1 is SGHKS and CDR2 is YYEKEE in the germline V gene (reference sequence). V lost 2 bases, J lost 8 bases, and 17 bases lay in between. Using reference TRBV5-5 and TRBJ2-7 for the parts outside the CDR3, the full variable domain is DAGVTQSPTHLIKTRGQQVTLRCSPISGHKSVSWYQQVLGQGPQFIFQYYEKEERGRGNFPDRFSARQFPNYSSELNVNALLLGDSALYLCASSLDSGAVKQYFGPGTRLTVT.

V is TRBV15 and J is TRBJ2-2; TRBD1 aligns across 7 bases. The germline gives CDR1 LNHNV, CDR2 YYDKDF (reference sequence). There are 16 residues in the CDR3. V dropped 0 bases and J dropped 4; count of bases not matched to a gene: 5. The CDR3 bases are TGTGCCACCAGCAGAGATCCCGGGACAGCCACCGGGGAGCTGTTTTTT. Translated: CATSRDPGTATGELFF.

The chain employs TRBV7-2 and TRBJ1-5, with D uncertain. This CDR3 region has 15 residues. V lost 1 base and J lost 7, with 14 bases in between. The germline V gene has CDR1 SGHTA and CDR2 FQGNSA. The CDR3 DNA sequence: TGTGCCAGCAGCTTAGGTTGGGGTCCCGTACAGCCCCAGCATTTT. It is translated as CASSLGWGPVQPQHF.

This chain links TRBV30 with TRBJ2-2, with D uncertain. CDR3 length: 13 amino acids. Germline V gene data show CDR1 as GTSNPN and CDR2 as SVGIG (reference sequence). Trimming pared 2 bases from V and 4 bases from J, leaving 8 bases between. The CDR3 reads CAWSRQFTGELFF. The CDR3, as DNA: TGTGCCTGGAGTAGGCAGTTCACCGGGGAGCTGTTTTTT.

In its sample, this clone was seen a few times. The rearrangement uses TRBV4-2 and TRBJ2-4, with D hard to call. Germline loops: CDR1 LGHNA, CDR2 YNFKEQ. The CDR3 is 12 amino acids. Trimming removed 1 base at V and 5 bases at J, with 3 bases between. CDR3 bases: TGTGCCAGCAGCCAAGCGGAAAACATTCAGTACTTC. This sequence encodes CASSQAENIQYF.

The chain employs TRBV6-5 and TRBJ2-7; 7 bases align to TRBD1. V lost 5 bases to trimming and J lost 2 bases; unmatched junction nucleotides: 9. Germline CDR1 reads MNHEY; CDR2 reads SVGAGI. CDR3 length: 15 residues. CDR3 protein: CASSVTGTAAYEQYF. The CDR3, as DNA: TGTGCCAGCAGTGTAACCGGGACAGCCGCCTACGAGCAGTACTTC.

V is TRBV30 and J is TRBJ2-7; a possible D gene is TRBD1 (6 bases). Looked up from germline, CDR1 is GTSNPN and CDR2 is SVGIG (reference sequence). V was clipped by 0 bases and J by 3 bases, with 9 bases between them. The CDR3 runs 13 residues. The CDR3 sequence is CAWSVNRDYEQYF. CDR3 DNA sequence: TGTGCCTGGAGTGTAAACAGGGACTACGAGCAGTACTTC.

CDR3 sequence reads: CASSSNRGSGTDTQYF. As DNA, the CDR3 is TGTGCCAGCAGCTCCAACAGGGGGTCGGGCACAGATACGCAGTATTTT. The rearrangement joins TRBV7-8 to TRBJ2-3; 8 nucleotides match TRBD1. Per the germline V gene, CDR1 is SGHVS and CDR2 is FQNEAQ. The CDR3 spans 16 residues. V shed 4 bases and J 1 base; nucleotides not matched to a gene: 7. Using reference TRBV7-8 and TRBJ2-3 for the parts outside the CDR3, the full variable domain is GAGVSQSPRYKVAKRGQDVALRCDPISGHVSLFWYQQALGQGPEFLTYFQNEAQLDKSGLPSDRFFAERPEGSVSTLKIQRTQQEDSAVYLCASSSNRGSGTDTQYFGPGTRLTVL.

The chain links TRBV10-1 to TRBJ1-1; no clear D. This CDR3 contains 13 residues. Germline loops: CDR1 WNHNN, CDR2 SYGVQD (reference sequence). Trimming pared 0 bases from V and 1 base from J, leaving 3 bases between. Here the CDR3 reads CASSESANTEAFF. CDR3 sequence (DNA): TGCGCCAGCAGTGAGTCAGCGAACACTGAAGCTTTCTTT.

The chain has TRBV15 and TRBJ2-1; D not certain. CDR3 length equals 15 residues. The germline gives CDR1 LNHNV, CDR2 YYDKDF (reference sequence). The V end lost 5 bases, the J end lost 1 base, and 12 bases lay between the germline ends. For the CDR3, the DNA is TGTGCCACCAGCCAGGACGTCGGGTCCTACAATGAGCAGTTCTTC. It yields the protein CATSQDVGSYNEQFF.

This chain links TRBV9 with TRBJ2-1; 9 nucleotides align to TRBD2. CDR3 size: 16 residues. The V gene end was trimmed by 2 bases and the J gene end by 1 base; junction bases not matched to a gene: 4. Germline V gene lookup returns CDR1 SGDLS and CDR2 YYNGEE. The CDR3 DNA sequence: TGTGCCAGCAGCGTCCTAGCGGGGAGGTCCTACAATGAGCAGTTCTTC. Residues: CASSVLAGRSYNEQFF.

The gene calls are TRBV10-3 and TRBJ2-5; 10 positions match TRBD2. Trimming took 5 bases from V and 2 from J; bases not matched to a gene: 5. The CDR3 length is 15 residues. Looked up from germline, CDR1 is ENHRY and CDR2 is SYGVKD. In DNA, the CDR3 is TGTGCCATCAGTAAAGGGACTAGCGAGCAAGAGACCCAGTACTTC. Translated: CAISKGTSEQETQYF.

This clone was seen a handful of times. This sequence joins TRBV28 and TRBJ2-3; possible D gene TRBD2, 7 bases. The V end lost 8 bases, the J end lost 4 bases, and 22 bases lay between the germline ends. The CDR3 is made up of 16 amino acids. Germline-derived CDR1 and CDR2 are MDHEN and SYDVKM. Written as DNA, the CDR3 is TGTGCCAGCTTCCCACCGGCTGGGGGGGCGGCAGATACGCAGTATTTT. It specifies CASFPPAGGAADTQYF.